This T cell receptor beta chain was captured by sequencing in a study of T cell changes during pregnancy in multiple sclerosis. V lost 4 bases to trimming and J lost 7 bases; unmatched junction nucleotides: 9. The CDR3 runs 15 residues. Germline V gene lookup returns CDR1 SGHTS and CDR2 YDEGEE. Libraries were prepared by immunoSEQ multiplex PCR; TCRdb keeps only in-frame clonotypes and omits some of them. This table has some 37,000 clones, 92% appearing once. This clonotype was obtained from a female donor in good health, enrolled as a control in a pregnancy study. The starting material was CD4+ T cells from peripheral blood mononuclear cells, obtained after pregnancy. This sequence joins TRBV5-8 and TRBJ2-3; 10 bases are a match to TRBD1. The CDR3 DNA sequence: TGTGCCAGCAGCCCCTCAGGGACAGGGGCCAATACGCAGTATTTT. It is translated as CASSPSGTGANTQYF. The variable domain in full, completed from reference TRBV5-8 and TRBJ2-3, reads EAGVTQSPTHLIKTRGQQATLRCSPISGHTSVYWYQQALGLGLQFLLWYDEGEERNRGNFPPRFSGRQFPNYSSELNVNALELEDSALYLCASSPSGTGANTQYFGPGTRLTVL.